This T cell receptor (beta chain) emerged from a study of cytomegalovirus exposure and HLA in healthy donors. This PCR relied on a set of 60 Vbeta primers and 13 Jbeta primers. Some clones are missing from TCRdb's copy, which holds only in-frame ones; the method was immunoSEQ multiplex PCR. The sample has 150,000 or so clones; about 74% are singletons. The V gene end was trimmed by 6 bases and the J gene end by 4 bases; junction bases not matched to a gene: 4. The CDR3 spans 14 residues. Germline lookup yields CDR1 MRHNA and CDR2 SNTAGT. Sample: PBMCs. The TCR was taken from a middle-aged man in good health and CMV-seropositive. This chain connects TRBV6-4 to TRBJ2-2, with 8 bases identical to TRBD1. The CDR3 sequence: CASRGQGPTGELFF. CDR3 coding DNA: TGTGCCAGCAGAGGACAGGGACCCACCGGGGAGCTGTTTTTT.